Included here is one TCR beta chain sequence, with context. This clonotype was counted ten times or more. The clone's antigen remains unknown. No base quality information exists; no much larger clone differs at one position. This sample is part of a study of neurological immune-mediated disorders (dated by TCRdb to about 2019). Looking at the study overall: Peripheral blood TCR-beta repertoires from HTLV-I-associated myelopathy (HAM/TSP) patients, multiple sclerosis patients and healthy controls were compared by UMI-based sequencing. The cohort included approximately 70 subjects: about 15 with HAM/TSP, roughly 35 with multiple sclerosis, and 20 healthy controls. The approximately 100 TCR-beta libraries included longitudinal samples, technical triplicates and paired sorted CD4+ and CD8+ T-cell subsets alongside PBMC samples. Longitudinal HAM/TSP and healthy donors were sampled at 3 time-points each (about 3-40 month intervals). What the authors observed across the whole study: Across subjects, expanded clones never shared an identical CDR3 amino acid sequence, which suggests that the TCR-beta repertoires in every group were private. TCR clonal expansion was greatest in HAM/TSP patients and smallest in MS patients, who ranked below even healthy controls.

The germline V end is reduced by 5 bases and the J end by 0 bases; junction bases left unmatched: 8. The CDR3 has 16 amino acids, counting the end cysteine and phenylalanine. Only CDR3 DNA is held: 48 bases, read in frame from base 1. The germline V gene (reference sequence) provides CDR1 LGHDT and CDR2 YNNKEL. The sample's time point label, in plain terms: longitudinal time-point 2. Blood bank volunteers in Maryland, USA served as the healthy controls. Unsorted PBMC libraries were generated from 2 million PBMCs stored in RNAlater at -80 °C until RNA extraction. Peripheral blood underwent Ficoll-Hypaque density gradient centrifugation to isolate PBMCs, which were then cryopreserved in liquid nitrogen. cDNA was synthesized by template-switch 5'RACE using a primer carrying a 10-nucleotide random unique molecular identifier by which each TCR transcript was tagged. Every sequencing run yielded over 170 million TCR-beta sequences covering 15-18 subjects. Total RNA was extracted with the RNeasy kit. The KAPA Real-time Library Amplification kit was used to amplify TCR-beta VDJ regions with primers for the TCR constant region and the 5'RACE anchor. A first PCR added sample indexes and Illumina adaptors, and a second PCR then raised library yield. The roughly 650 bp TCR product was size-selected on a 2% E-gel SizeSelection system after Ampure bead purification. Before pooling, libraries had their quality checked on a Bioanalyzer, their concentration measured with Qubit, and their quantity determined with the Kapa Library Quantification kit. An Illumina HiSeq 2500 sequenced the libraries paired-end 2 x 150 bp. To increase sequence diversity, roughly 25-31% phiX was spiked into each library pool. The authors' analysis ran thus. Quality-filtered reads were processed with the UMI-based MiGEC pipeline, and over 85% of raw TCR sequences were removed by the MiGEC pipeline during error correction. VDJ genes were aligned to IMGT germline references, and each clonotype was defined by a unique CDR3 amino acid sequence together with V-J genes. VDJtools evaluated clonal expansion, Shannon diversity and CDR3 relatedness (CalcPairwiseDistances, ClusterSamples); CLCbio workbench built phylogenetic trees. Expanded clones were defined as having at least 8 unique UMIs, based on coefficient-of-variation modelling across technical triplicates. TCRdb reworked the public reads: Q25 trimming with fastp, MiXCR clone assembly, productive beta chains retained. Identical CDR3 protein sequences are pooled into one entry, listed with their most common genes and DNA. Clone size and V and J calls follow TCRdb, not the original study. The sample table contains 60,000 to 75,000 distinct CDR3 sequences; only one count was recorded for roughly 10% of them. Around an eighth of the sample is in the top ten clones.

The source material was PBMCs. The sequence joins TRBV3-1 to TRBJ2-7; TRBD2 lines up with 9 middle nucleotides. The receptor was derived from a man aged 30 to 45 in good health. The DNA sequence reads TGTGCCAGCAGCGAGCCGGGACTAGCCTCCTCCTACGAGCAGTACTTC. Its translation reads: CASSEPGLASSYEQYF.